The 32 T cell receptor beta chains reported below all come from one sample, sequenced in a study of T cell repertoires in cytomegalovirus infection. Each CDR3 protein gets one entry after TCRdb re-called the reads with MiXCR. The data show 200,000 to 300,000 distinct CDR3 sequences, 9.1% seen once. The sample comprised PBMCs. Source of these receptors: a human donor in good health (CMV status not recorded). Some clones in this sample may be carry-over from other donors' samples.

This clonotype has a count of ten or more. The CDR3 DNA sequence: TGTGCCAGCAGCTTAGACCGGGGCGGGAGGGCGCGGGGAGAGCAGTTCTTC. This translates into CASSLDRGGRARGEQFF. This chain joins TRBV7-2 and TRBJ2-1, with TRBD2 matching over 9 bases. With 1 base clipped from V and 10 bases from J, the junction kept 14 bases outside the gene matches. Germline values: CDR1 SGHTA, CDR2 FQGNSA. This CDR3 comprises 17 residues.

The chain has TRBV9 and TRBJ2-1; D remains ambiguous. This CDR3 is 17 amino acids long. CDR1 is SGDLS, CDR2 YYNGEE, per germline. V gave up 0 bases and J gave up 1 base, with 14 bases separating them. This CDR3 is CASSVGSNLGSYNEQFF. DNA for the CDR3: TGTGCCAGCAGCGTAGGGTCAAATCTAGGGTCCTACAATGAGCAGTTCTTC.

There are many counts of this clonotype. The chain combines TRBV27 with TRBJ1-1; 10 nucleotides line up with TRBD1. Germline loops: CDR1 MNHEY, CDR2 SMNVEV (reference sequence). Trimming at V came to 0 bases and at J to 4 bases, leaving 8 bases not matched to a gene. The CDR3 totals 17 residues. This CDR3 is CASSLSGQGSTGTEAFF. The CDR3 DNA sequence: TGTGCCAGCAGTTTATCGGGACAGGGGAGTACAGGCACTGAAGCTTTCTTT.

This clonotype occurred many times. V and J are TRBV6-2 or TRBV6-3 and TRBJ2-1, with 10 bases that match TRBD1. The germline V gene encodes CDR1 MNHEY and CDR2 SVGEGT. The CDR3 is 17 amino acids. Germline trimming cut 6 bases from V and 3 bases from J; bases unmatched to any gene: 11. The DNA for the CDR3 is TGTGCCAGCAGAATACCCCCGGGACAGGGGTTCTACAATGAGCAGTTCTTC. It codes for CASRIPPGQGFYNEQFF.

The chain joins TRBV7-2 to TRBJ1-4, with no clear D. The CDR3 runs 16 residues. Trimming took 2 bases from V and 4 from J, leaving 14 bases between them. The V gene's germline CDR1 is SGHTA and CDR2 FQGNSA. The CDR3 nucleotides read TGTGCCAGCAGCTTAAATCTGGGCATACGTAATGAAAAACTGTTTTTT. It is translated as CASSLNLGIRNEKLFF.

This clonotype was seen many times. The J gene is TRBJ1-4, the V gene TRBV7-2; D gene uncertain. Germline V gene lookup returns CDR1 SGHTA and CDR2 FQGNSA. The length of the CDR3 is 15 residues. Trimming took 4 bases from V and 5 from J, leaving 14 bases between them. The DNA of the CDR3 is TGTGCCAGCAGCTCCCCACGGTTAGCCAATGAAAAACTGTTTTTT. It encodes CASSSPRLANEKLFF. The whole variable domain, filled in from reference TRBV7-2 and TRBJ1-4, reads GAGVSQSPSNKVTEKGKDVELRCDPISGHTALYWYRQSLGQGLEFLIYFQGNSAPDKSGLPSDRFSAERTGGSVSTLTIQRTQQEDSAVYLCASSSPRLANEKLFFGSGTQLSVL.

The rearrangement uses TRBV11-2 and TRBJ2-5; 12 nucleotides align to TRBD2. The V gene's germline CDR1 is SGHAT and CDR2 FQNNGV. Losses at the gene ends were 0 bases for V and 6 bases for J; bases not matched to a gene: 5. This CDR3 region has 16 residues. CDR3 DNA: TGTGCCAGCAGCTTAGATCTAGCGGGAGGGCAAAAGACCCAGTACTTC. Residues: CASSLDLAGGQKTQYF.

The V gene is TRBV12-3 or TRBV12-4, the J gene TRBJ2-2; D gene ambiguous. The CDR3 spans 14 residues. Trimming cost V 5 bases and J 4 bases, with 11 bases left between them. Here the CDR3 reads CASSPASLTGELFF. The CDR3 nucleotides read TGTGCCAGCAGTCCCGCCTCGCTCACCGGGGAGCTGTTTTTT.

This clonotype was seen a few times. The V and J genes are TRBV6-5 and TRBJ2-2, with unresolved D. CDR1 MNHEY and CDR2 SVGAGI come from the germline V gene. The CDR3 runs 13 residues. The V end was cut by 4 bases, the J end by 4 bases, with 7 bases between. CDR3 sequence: CASSSDPTGELFF. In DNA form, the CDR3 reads TGTGCCAGCAGTTCGGACCCCACCGGGGAGCTGTTTTTT.

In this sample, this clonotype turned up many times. CDR3 nucleotide sequence: TGTGCCAGCACGAGGGGGGGGGGCGATACGCAGTATTTT. Its protein is CASTRGGGDTQYF. The chain has TRBV2 and TRBJ2-3; D is possibly TRBD2 (7 bases). Germline CDR1 SNHLY, CDR2 FYNNEI. V was trimmed by 7 bases and J by 6 bases, leaving 14 bases between them. CDR3 length: 13 residues.

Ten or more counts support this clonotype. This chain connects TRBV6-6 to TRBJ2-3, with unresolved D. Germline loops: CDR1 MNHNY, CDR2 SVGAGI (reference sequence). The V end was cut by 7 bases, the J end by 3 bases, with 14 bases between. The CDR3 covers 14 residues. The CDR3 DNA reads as TGTGCCAGCATGTTGGGCGAGAGGACAGATACGCAGTATTTT. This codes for CASMLGERTDTQYF.

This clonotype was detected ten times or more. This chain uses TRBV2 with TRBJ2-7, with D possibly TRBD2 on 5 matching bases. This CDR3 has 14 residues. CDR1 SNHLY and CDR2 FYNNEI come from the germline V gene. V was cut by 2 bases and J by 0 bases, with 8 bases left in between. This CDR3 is CASSEWGVSYEQYF. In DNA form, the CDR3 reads TGTGCCAGCAGTGAATGGGGAGTCTCCTACGAGCAGTACTTC.

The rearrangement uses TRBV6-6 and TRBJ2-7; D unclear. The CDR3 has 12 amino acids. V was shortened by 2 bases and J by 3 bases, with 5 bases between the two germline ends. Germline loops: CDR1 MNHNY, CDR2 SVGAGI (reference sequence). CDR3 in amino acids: CASSYKGYEQYF. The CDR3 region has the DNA TGTGCCAGCAGTTACAAGGGCTACGAGCAGTACTTC.

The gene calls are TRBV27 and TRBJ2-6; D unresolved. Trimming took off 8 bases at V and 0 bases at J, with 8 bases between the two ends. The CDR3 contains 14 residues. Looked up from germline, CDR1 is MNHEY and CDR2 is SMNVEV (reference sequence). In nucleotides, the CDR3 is TGTGCCAGCGGTGAGCGCTCTGGGGCCAACGTCCTGACTTTC. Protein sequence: CASGERSGANVLTF.

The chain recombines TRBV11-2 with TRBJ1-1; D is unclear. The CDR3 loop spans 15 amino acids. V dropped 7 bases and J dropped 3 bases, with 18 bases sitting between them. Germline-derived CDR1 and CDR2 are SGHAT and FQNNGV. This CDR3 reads CASTSPDGLYTEAFF. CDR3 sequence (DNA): TGTGCCAGCACCTCCCCGGACGGGCTATACACTGAAGCTTTCTTT.

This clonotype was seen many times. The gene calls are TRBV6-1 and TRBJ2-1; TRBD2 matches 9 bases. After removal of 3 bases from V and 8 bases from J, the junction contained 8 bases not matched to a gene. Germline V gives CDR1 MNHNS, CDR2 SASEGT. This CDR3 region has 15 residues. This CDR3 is CASSDLAGFTYEQFF. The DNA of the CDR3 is TGTGCCAGCAGTGACCTAGCGGGATTCACCTATGAGCAGTTCTTC.

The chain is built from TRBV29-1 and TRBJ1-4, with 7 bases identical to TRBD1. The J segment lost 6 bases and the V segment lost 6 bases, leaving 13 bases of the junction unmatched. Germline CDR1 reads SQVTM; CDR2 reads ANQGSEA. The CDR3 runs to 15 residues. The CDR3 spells CSVSVGIGQDEKLFF. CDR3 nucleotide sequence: TGCAGCGTCAGTGTTGGGATCGGACAGGATGAAAAACTGTTTTTT.

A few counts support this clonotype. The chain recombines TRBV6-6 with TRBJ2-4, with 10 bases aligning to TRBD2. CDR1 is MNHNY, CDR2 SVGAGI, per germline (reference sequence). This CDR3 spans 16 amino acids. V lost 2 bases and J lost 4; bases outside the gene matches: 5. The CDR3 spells CASSYPMTSGKNIQYF. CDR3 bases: TGTGCCAGCAGTTACCCTATGACTAGCGGGAAAAACATTCAGTACTTC.

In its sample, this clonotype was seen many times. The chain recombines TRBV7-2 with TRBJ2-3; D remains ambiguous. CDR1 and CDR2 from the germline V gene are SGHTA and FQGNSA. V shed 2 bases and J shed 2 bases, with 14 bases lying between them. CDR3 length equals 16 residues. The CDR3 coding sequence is TGTGCCAGCAGCTTAACCCCCCTACAAACCACAGATACGCAGTATTTT. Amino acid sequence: CASSLTPLQTTDTQYF.

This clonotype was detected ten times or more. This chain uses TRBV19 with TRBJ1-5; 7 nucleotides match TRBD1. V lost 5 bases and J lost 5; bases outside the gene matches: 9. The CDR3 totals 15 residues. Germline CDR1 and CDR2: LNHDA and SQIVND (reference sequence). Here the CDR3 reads CASSAIRGPDQPQHF. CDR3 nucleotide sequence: TGTGCCAGTAGTGCCATTAGGGGGCCGGATCAGCCCCAGCATTTT.

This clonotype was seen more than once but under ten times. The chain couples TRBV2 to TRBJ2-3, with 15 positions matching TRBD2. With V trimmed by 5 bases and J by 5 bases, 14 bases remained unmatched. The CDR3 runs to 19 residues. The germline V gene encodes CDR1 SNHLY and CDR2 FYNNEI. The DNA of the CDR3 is TGTGCCAGCAGTACTGGGGGACTAGCGGGGGGAGGGGGTGGAGATACGCAGTATTTT. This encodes CASSTGGLAGGGGGDTQYF. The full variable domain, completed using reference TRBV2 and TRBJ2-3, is EPEVTQTPSHQVTQMGQEVILRCVPISNHLYFYWYRQILGQKVEFLVSFYNNEISEKSEIFDDQFSVERPDGSNFTLKIRSTKLEDSAMYFCASSTGGLAGGGGGDTQYFGPGTRLTVL.

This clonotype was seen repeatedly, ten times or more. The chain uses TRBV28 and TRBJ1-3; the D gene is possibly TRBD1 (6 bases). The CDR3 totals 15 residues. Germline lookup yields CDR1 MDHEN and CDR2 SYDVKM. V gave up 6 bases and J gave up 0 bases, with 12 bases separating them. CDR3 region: CASRSTGRSGNTIYF. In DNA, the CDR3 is TGTGCCAGCAGATCGACAGGCCGCTCTGGAAACACCATATATTTT. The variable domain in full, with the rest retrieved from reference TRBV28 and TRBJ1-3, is DVKVTQSSRYLVKRTGEKVFLECVQDMDHENMFWYRQDPGLGLRLIYFSYDVKMKEKGDIPEGYSVSREKKERFSLILESASTNQTSMYLCASRSTGRSGNTIYFGEGSWLTVV.

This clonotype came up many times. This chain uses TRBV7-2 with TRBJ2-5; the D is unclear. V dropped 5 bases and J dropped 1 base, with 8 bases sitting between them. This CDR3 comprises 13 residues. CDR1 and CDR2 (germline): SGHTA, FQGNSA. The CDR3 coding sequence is TGTGCCAGCAGCGCGACTGTCCAAGAGACCCAGTACTTC. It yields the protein CASSATVQETQYF.

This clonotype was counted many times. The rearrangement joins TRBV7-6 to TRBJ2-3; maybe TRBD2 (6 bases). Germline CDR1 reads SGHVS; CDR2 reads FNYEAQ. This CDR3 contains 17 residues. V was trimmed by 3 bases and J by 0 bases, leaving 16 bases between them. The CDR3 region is CASSLGEDLGSTDTQYF. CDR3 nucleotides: TGTGCCAGCAGCTTGGGGGAGGATCTTGGAAGCACAGATACGCAGTATTTT.

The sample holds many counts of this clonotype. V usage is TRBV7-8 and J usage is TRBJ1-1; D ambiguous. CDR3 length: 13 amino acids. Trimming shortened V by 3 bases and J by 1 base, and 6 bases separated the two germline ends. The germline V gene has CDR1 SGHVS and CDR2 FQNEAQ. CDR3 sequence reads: CASSFSRNTEAFF. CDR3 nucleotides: TGTGCCAGCAGCTTCTCCCGGAACACTGAAGCTTTCTTT.

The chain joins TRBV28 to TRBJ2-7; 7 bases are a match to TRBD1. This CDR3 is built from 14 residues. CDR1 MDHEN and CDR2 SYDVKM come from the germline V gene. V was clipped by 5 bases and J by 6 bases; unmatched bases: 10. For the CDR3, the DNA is TGTGCCAGCAGTACCAAGACAGGGTTCCGCGAGCAGTACTTC. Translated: CASSTKTGFREQYF.

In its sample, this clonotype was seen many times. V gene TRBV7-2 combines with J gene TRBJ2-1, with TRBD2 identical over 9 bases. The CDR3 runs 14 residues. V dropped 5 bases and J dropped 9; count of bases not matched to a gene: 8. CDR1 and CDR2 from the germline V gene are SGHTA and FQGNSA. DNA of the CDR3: TGTGCCAGCAGCCCTCGGACTAGCGCGGTTGAGCAGTTCTTC. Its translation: CASSPRTSAVEQFF.

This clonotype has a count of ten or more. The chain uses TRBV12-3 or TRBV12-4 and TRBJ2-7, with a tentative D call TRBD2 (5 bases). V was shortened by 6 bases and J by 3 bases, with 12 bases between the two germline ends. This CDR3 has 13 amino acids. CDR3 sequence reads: CASRYGLLYEQYF. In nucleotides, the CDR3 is TGTGCCAGCAGGTATGGACTTCTCTACGAGCAGTACTTC.

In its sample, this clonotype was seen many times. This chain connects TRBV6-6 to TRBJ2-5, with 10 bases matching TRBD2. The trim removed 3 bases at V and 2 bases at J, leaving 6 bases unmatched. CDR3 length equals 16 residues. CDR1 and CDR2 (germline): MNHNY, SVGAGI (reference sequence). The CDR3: CASSYLAGVGQETQYF. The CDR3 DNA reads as TGTGCCAGCAGTTATCTAGCGGGAGTAGGTCAAGAGACCCAGTACTTC.

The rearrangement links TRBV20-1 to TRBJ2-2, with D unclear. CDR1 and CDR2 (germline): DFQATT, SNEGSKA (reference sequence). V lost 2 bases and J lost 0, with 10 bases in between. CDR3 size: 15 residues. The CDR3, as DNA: TGCAGTGCTAGACCTCCGGCACCGAACACCGGGGAGCTGTTTTTT. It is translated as CSARPPAPNTGELFF.

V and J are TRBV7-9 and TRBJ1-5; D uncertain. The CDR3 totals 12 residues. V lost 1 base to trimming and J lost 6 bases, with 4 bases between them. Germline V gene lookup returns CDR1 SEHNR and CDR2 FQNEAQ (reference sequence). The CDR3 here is CASSLEVQPQHF. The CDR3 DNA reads TGTGCCAGCAGCTTAGAGGTTCAGCCCCAGCATTTT.

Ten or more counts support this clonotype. The CDR3 DNA is TGTGCCAGCAGCTTAGGTGCTAGCGGGGGAGATACGCAGTATTTT. This codes for CASSLGASGGDTQYF. The rearrangement joins TRBV7-6 to TRBJ2-3; 10 nucleotides agree with TRBD2. Germline V gene lookup returns CDR1 SGHVS and CDR2 FNYEAQ. The CDR3 has 15 amino acids. The V and J ends lost 1 base and 5 bases, in that order; junction bases with no gene match: 3.